This T cell receptor beta chain was found in a study of Ad26.COV2.S vaccination and SARS-CoV-2 variants. Study-wide findings and caveats: Possible underestimation of total T cell responses by the TCR breadth and depth analyses was noted. Placebo recipients had lower spike-specific TCR breadth than vaccine recipients.

Note on this clone: Its specificity is unknown.

Some clones are missing from TCRdb's copy, which holds only in-frame ones; the method was immunoSEQ multiplex PCR. The sample holds some 350,000 clones, around 90% seen once. The starting material was peripheral blood, obtained after recovery from COVID-19. The clonotype originates from a human donor who had recovered from COVID-19.

CDR3 in amino acids: CASSPFDTEYAFF. CDR3 DNA: TGTGCCAGCTCACCATTCGACACAGAGTATGCTTTCTTT. The rearrangement links TRBV18 to TRBJ1-1; D gene uncertain. This CDR3 spans 13 amino acids. Deletions cut 2 bases from V and 11 bases from J, with 15 bases between. Germline V gene data show CDR1 as KGHSH and CDR2 as LQKENI.